The 19 T cell receptor beta chains below all came from one sample that was sequenced in a study of early T cells in non-severe SARS-CoV-2 infection. Via MiXCR, TCRdb re-called the 5' RACE reads, giving one row per CDR3 protein. The data show just over 65,000 distinct CDR3 sequences, about 13% seen once. The sample taken for sequencing was whole blood. These receptors were obtained from an adult who was a healthcare worker with PCR-confirmed SARS-CoV-2 infection or an uninfected control (not recorded which).

The chain employs TRBV7-8 and TRBJ1-3; D might be TRBD1 (6 bases). V gave up 3 bases and J gave up 1 base, with 10 bases separating them. This CDR3 is built from 15 residues. Germline V gene sequence: CDR1 SGHVS, CDR2 FQNEAQ. CDR3 nucleotides: TGTGCCAGCAGCTTTACAACAGGGTCTGGAAACACCATATATTTT. Protein product: CASSFTTGSGNTIYF. Complete variable domain (other parts from reference TRBV7-8 and TRBJ1-3): GAGVSQSPRYKVAKRGQDVALRCDPISGHVSLFWYQQALGQGPEFLTYFQNEAQLDKSGLPSDRFFAERPEGSVSTLKIQRTQQEDSAVYLCASSFTTGSGNTIYFGEGSWLTVV.

This clonotype was observed at least ten times. The CDR3, as DNA: TGTGCCAGCAGTCCAAGGGATGAGCAGTTCTTC. Protein product: CASSPRDEQFF. The chain carries TRBV12-3 or TRBV12-4 and TRBJ2-1; D unclear. The germline V and J ends were trimmed by 5 bases and 8 bases, with 7 bases remaining between them. This CDR3 is 11 amino acids long.

This clonotype was seen a handful of times. The V call is TRBV7-6, the J call TRBJ1-1; the D is unclear. V was clipped by 6 bases and J by 0 bases, with 11 bases between them. This CDR3 has 14 amino acids. CDR1 and CDR2 from the germline V gene are SGHVS and FNYEAQ. This CDR3 is CASSNIPMNTEAFF. The DNA of the CDR3 is TGTGCCAGCAGTAACATTCCCATGAACACTGAAGCTTTCTTT.

This clonotype appeared many times. V gene TRBV29-1 combines with J gene TRBJ2-7; tentatively, D is TRBD2 (5 bases). With 6 bases removed from V and 3 bases from J, the gap between germline ends came to 15 bases. The CDR3 covers 13 residues. CDR1 is SQVTM, CDR2 ANQGSEA, per germline. The CDR3, as DNA: TGCAGCGTCGTCGGCCTCGGGAACTACGAGCAGTACTTC. Residues: CSVVGLGNYEQYF.

The chain combines TRBV11-2 with TRBJ1-1; D is uncertain. The germline V gene encodes CDR1 SGHAT and CDR2 FQNNGV. The CDR3 has 13 amino acids. The ends were cut back, 5 bases at V and 1 base at J, with 8 bases in the middle. The DNA for the CDR3 is TGTGCCAGCAGCCTCGAACGGAACACTGAAGCTTTCTTT. Translating gives CASSLERNTEAFF.

In its sample, this clonotype was seen many times. The J gene is TRBJ2-4, the V gene TRBV7-9; 11 bases align to TRBD2. CDR1 is SEHNR and CDR2 is FQNEAQ in the germline V gene (reference sequence). The CDR3 totals 17 residues. V was pared by 5 bases and J by 0 bases, with 6 bases of the junction left unmatched. The CDR3 DNA sequence: TGTGCCAGCAGCATAACGACTAGCGGGGAAGCCAAAAACATTCAGTACTTC. Its translation: CASSITTSGEAKNIQYF. Full variable domain (remainder filled in from reference TRBV7-9 and TRBJ2-4): DTGVSQNPRHKITKRGQNVTFRCDPISEHNRLYWYRQTLGQGPEFLTYFQNEAQLEKSRLLSDRFSAERPKGSFSTLEIQRTEQGDSAMYLCASSITTSGEAKNIQYFGAGTRLSVL.

This clonotype has more than one count but fewer than ten. The rearrangement uses TRBV27 and TRBJ2-2, with 9 bases fitting TRBD1. The J segment lost 6 bases and the V segment lost 3 bases, leaving 11 bases of the junction unmatched. Germline V gene lookup returns CDR1 MNHEY and CDR2 SMNVEV (reference sequence). This CDR3 spans 17 amino acids. CDR3 amino acids: CASSLGGDRVSPGELFF. CDR3 bases: TGTGCCAGCAGTTTGGGAGGGGACAGGGTGTCTCCCGGGGAGCTGTTTTTT.

This chain joins TRBV5-1 and TRBJ2-7, with D tentatively TRBD1 (6 bases). CDR1 SGHRS and CDR2 YFSETQ come from the germline V gene. This CDR3 region has 14 residues. V dropped 1 base and J dropped 5 bases, with 13 bases sitting between them. As DNA, the CDR3 is TGCGCCAGCAGCTTGCAGGGGAACCCCCACGAGCAGTACTTC. This translates into CASSLQGNPHEQYF. The variable domain in full, with the rest retrieved from reference TRBV5-1 and TRBJ2-7, is KAGVTQTPRYLIKTRGQQVTLSCSPISGHRSVSWYQQTPGQGLQFLFEYFSETQRNKGNFPGRFSGRQFSNSRSEMNVSTLELGDSALYLCASSLQGNPHEQYFGPGTRLTVT.

This clonotype occurred many times. The chain combines TRBV20-1 with TRBJ2-1; D unresolved. Germline values: CDR1 DFQATT, CDR2 SNEGSKA (reference sequence). V lost 4 bases and J lost 13, with 20 bases in between. This CDR3 has 13 residues. The CDR3: CSANPPLGLVQFF. The CDR3 DNA follows: TGCAGTGCTAATCCCCCATTGGGCCTAGTACAGTTCTTC.

In its sample, this clonotype was seen many times. V is TRBV14 and J is TRBJ2-1; 9 positions agree with TRBD1. Germline-derived CDR1 and CDR2 are SGHDN and FVKESK. The CDR3 length is 15 residues. The V gene end was trimmed by 6 bases and the J gene end by 4 bases; junction bases not matched to a gene: 7. The CDR3 nucleotides read TGTGCCAGCAGTCCTTACAGGGGGCGTTACAATGAGCAGTTCTTC. Its protein is CASSPYRGRYNEQFF.

The genes are TRBV3-1 and TRBJ2-1, with 11 bases lining up with TRBD2. Germline V gene data show CDR1 as LGHDT and CDR2 as YNNKEL (reference sequence). With V trimmed by 1 base and J by 0 bases, 5 bases remained unmatched. This CDR3 has 18 amino acids. CDR3 coding DNA: TGTGCCAGCAGCCAAGCCCTTAGCGGGAGGGCCTCCTACAATGAGCAGTTCTTC. Translation: CASSQALSGRASYNEQFF.

This clonotype was seen a handful of times. The chain couples TRBV3-1 to TRBJ2-2; no clear D gene. Trimming pared 7 bases from V and 7 bases from J, leaving 10 bases between. Germline V lookup: CDR1 LGHDT, CDR2 YNNKEL (reference sequence). The CDR3 runs 12 residues. In nucleotides, the CDR3 is TGTGCCAGCACCAATATCGGCGGGGAGCTGTTTTTT. Translating it yields CASTNIGGELFF. Using reference TRBV3-1 and TRBJ2-2 for the parts outside the CDR3, the full variable domain is DTAVSQTPKYLVTQMGNDKSIKCEQNLGHDTMYWYKQDSKKFLKIMFSYNNKELIINETVPNRFSPKSPDKAHLNLHINSLELGDSAVYFCASTNIGGELFFGEGSRLTVL.

V and J are TRBV29-1 and TRBJ1-2; no clear D. Trimming took 7 bases from V and 2 from J, leaving 17 bases between them. Germline V gene data show CDR1 as SQVTM and CDR2 as ANQGSEA. The CDR3 sequence is 14 residues long. CDR3 loop: CSATSPQRNYGYTF. CDR3 DNA: TGCAGCGCCACCAGCCCACAGAGAAACTATGGCTACACCTTC. Combining the CDR3 with reference TRBV29-1 and TRBJ1-2 gives the whole variable domain SAVISQKPSRDICQRGTSLTIQCQVDSQVTMMFWYRQQPGQSLTLIATANQGSEATYESGFVIDKFPISRPNLTFSTLTVSNMSPEDSSIYLCSATSPQRNYGYTFGSGTRLTVV.

This sequence joins TRBV5-5 and TRBJ2-6; D not resolved. V lost 0 bases, J lost 4 bases, and 8 bases lay in between. The CDR3 loop spans 15 amino acids. Germline V CDR1 and CDR2: SGHKS, YYEKEE (reference sequence). For the CDR3, the DNA is TGTGCCAGCAGCTTGGCCATATCCGGGGCCAACGTCCTGACTTTC. Protein: CASSLAISGANVLTF. Full variable domain (missing parts from reference TRBV5-5 and TRBJ2-6): DAGVTQSPTHLIKTRGQQVTLRCSPISGHKSVSWYQQVLGQGPQFIFQYYEKEERGRGNFPDRFSARQFPNYSSELNVNALLLGDSALYLCASSLAISGANVLTFGAGSRLTVL.

This clonotype has just a few counts. This chain links TRBV6-6 with TRBJ1-3; the D gene is possibly TRBD1 (5 bases). This CDR3 has 15 amino acids. Germline-derived CDR1 and CDR2 are MNHNY and SVGAGI (reference sequence). Trimming cost V 0 bases and J 4 bases, with 10 bases left between them. The CDR3 coding sequence is TGTGCCAGCAGTTACTCAGGCTGGGGCGGAAACACCATATATTTT. Protein product: CASSYSGWGGNTIYF.

This chain connects TRBV9 to TRBJ1-6; no clear D. This CDR3 spans 15 amino acids. The V and J ends lost 2 bases and 10 bases respectively, with 16 bases between them. Germline lookup yields CDR1 SGDLS and CDR2 YYNGEE. In DNA, the CDR3 is TGTGCCAGCAGCGTTAGGCCCCGACCGGGGTCACCCCTCCACTTT. Translation: CASSVRPRPGSPLHF. Filled out from reference TRBV9 and TRBJ1-6, the complete variable domain reads DSGVTQTPKHLITATGQRVTLRCSPRSGDLSVYWYQQSLDQGLQFLIQYYNGEERAKGNILERFSAQQFPDLHSELNLSSLELGDSALYFCASSVRPRPGSPLHFGNGTRLTVT.

This sequence joins TRBV19 and TRBJ2-7; D is ambiguous. The CDR3 has 14 residues. Trimming removed 6 bases from V and 2 bases from J, with 14 bases in between. CDR1 LNHDA and CDR2 SQIVND come from the germline V gene (reference sequence). Written as DNA, the CDR3 is TGTGCCAGTAGCCACGCGGACGGTACCTACGAGCAGTACTTC. It encodes CASSHADGTYEQYF.

This clonotype was observed at least ten times. This chain uses TRBV7-9 with TRBJ1-2, with a possible D match to TRBD1 (5 bases). Per germline, CDR1 SEHNR and CDR2 FQNEAQ (reference sequence). Trimming shortened V by 1 base and J by 4 bases, and 7 bases separated the two germline ends. The CDR3 runs 13 residues. In DNA form, the CDR3 reads TGTGCCAGCAGCTTAGGACAGAGCTATGGCTACACCTTC. Its translation: CASSLGQSYGYTF.

The CDR3 sequence: CASTPGGGPRGALEEQYF. In DNA, the CDR3 is TGTGCCAGTACCCCAGGCGGAGGACCACGAGGGGCTCTCGAGGAGCAGTACTTC. This chain uses TRBV19 with TRBJ2-7; D is perhaps TRBD1 or TRBD2 (5 bases each). V lost 7 bases and J lost 7, with 32 bases in between. CDR3 length: 18 amino acids. Germline CDR1 reads LNHDA; CDR2 reads SQIVND (reference sequence).